Here is one T cell receptor (beta chain) with its context. What it binds is not known. The sample belongs to a study of T cells after posttransplantation cyclophosphamide. The assay was immunoSEQ multiplex PCR, and TCRdb's table has in-frame clones only and misses some. Of some 45,000 clones detected, roughly 88% appear once; the ten largest clones hold under 2.5%. Busulfan-fludarabine conditioning, marrow transplant, and cyclophosphamide on days +3 and +4 were administered. General study results and limits: Recipient CMV seropositivity and CMV reactivation strongly tracked TRB clonality. Donor CD8+ memory clones often dominated recipient blood repertoires at later times. Tissue-infiltrating T cells from skin or gut overlapped little with blood T cells.

Germline V gene sequence: CDR1 LNHDA, CDR2 SQIVND (reference sequence). The CDR3 length is 14 residues. The V end was cut by 5 bases, the J end by 5 bases, with 13 bases between. This rearrangement joins TRBV19 to TRBJ2-1, with D possibly TRBD1 on 6 matching bases. This receptor was identified in a male patient aged 60 to 75 who received an allogeneic stem cell transplant from a related donor and was CMV-positive. Some of these T cells may belong to the graft donor. This specimen consisted of PBMCs, obtained around 60 days after allogeneic stem cell transplant with posttransplant cyclophosphamide. The CDR3 sequence: CASSDYGQHNEQFF. CDR3 coding DNA: TGTGCCAGTAGTGATTACGGACAGCACAATGAGCAGTTCTTC.